These T cell receptor beta chains were read from a single sample in a study of cytomegalovirus exposure and HLA in healthy donors. TCRdb's copy holds only in-frame clones and misses some; the assay was immunoSEQ multiplex PCR. The table shows 100,000 or so clones, with about 70% occurring only once. Sequencing was carried out using PBMCs. The receptors here all came from a middle-aged woman in good health and CMV-seropositive. CDR3s include the opening cysteine and the closing phenylalanine or tryptophan. D genes are given only for firm matches. Where a row states a size, it is once, few, many or the class of an expanded clone; other rows omit it.

D: NA
length: 14
size: NA
J: TRBJ2-5
V: TRBV9
DNA: TGTGCCAGCAGCCCAGACACAGGGAGAGAGACCCAGTACTTC
CDR3: CASSPDTGRETQYF

D: TRBD1
length: 15
size: NA
J: TRBJ1-6
V: TRBV5-5
DNA: TGTGCCAGCAGCTCGTTAGGGACAGGGGAATCACCCCTCCACTTT
CDR3: CASSSLGTGESPLHF

D: NA
length: 17
size: NA
J: TRBJ2-1
V: TRBV27
DNA: TGTGCCAGCAGTCCTGTCCGGGACTTGGGCTCCTACAATGAGCAGTTCTTC
CDR3: CASSPVRDLGSYNEQFF

D: NA
length: 14
size: NA
J: TRBJ2-3
V: TRBV2
DNA: TGTGCCAGCAGTAAACTAGTCTCCGCAGATACGCAGTATTTT
CDR3: CASSKLVSADTQYF

D: TRBD2
length: 14
size: NA
J: TRBJ2-7
V: TRBV6-5
DNA: TGTGCGTCTCGGGGGGGCCCACGAAACAACGAGCAGTACTTC
CDR3: CASRGGPRNNEQYF

D: NA
length: 13
size: NA
J: TRBJ2-7
V: TRBV6-6
DNA: TGTGCCAGCAGTTACGCGACAGGCACCGAGCAGTACTTC
CDR3: CASSYATGTEQYF

D: NA
length: 15
size: NA
J: TRBJ2-6
V: TRBV2
DNA: TGTGCCAGCAGTGAAGAGGGAGGTGGGGCCAACGTCCTGACTTTC
CDR3: CASSEEGGGANVLTF

D: NA
length: 15
size: once
J: TRBJ2-2
V: TRBV5-1
DNA: TGCGCCAGCAGCTTGGATTTCCTCGGGGACGGGGAGCTGTTTTTT
CDR3: CASSLDFLGDGELFF

D: TRBD1
length: 16
size: NA
J: TRBJ2-3
V: TRBV2
DNA: TGTGCCAGCAGTGAAGCGGGGGACAGGGGTACAGATACGCAGTATTTT
CDR3: CASSEAGDRGTDTQYF

D: TRBD1
length: 14
size: NA
J: TRBJ1-6
V: TRBV5-1
DNA: TGCGCCAGCAGCGCGGACAGGGGTGTTTCACCCCTCCACTTT
CDR3: CASSADRGVSPLHF

D: NA
length: 14
size: NA
J: TRBJ2-3
V: TRBV5-1
DNA: TGCGCCAGCAGCGAACTGGGGGGTCCAGATACGCAGTATTTT
CDR3: CASSELGGPDTQYF

D: NA
length: 17
size: NA
J: TRBJ1-4
V: TRBV30
DNA: TGTGCCTGGAGTGTGGGGGGGGTTACGGGAACTAATGAAAAACTGTTTTTT
CDR3: CAWSVGGVTGTNEKLFF

D: TRBD1
length: 14
size: NA
J: TRBJ1-1
V: TRBV6-6
DNA: TGTGCCAGCAACCGAGGAGGGGGCTTCACTGAAGCTTTCTTT
CDR3: CASNRGGGFTEAFF

D: TRBD2
length: 14
size: NA
J: TRBJ2-2
V: TRBV7-9
DNA: TGTGCCAGCAGCCAAGGGACTAGCGGCGGGGAGCTGTTTTTT
CDR3: CASSQGTSGGELFF

D: NA
length: 12
size: NA
J: TRBJ2-3
V: TRBV30
DNA: TGTGCCTGGAGTGTACTAGCAGATACGCAGTATTTT
CDR3: CAWSVLADTQYF

D: NA
length: 13
size: NA
J: TRBJ2-5
V: TRBV7-6
DNA: TGTGCCAGCAGCGCTCAGGGGACGCAGACCCAGTACTTC
CDR3: CASSAQGTQTQYF

D: NA
length: 16
size: few
J: TRBJ1-6
V: TRBV5-1
DNA: TGCGCCAGCAGCAAGGAAGGCGGAGTGGCTCTTTCACCCCTCCACTTT
CDR3: CASSKEGGVALSPLHF

D: TRBD1
length: 12
size: NA
J: TRBJ1-2
V: TRBV5-1
DNA: TGCGCCACTAGACAGGGAATGGGTGGCTACACCTTC
CDR3: CATRQGMGGYTF

D: NA
length: 15
size: NA
J: TRBJ2-7
V: TRBV6-5
DNA: TGTGCCAGCACCGGGGGGCCGATGTTCTCCTACGAGCAGTACTTC
CDR3: CASTGGPMFSYEQYF

D: NA
length: 15
size: NA
J: TRBJ1-1
V: TRBV5-1
DNA: TGCGCCAGCGGGCTTAGTTTCACCGAACAGTCAGAGGCTTTCTTT
CDR3: CASGLSFTEQSEAFF

D: NA
length: 12
size: NA
J: TRBJ1-2
V: TRBV4-2
DNA: TGTGCCAGCAGCTCGGAGTACTATGGCTACACCTTC
CDR3: CASSSEYYGYTF

D: NA
length: 13
size: NA
J: TRBJ1-1
V: TRBV7-9
DNA: TGTGCCAGCAGCTTAGAAGCGAACACTGAAGCTTTCTTT
CDR3: CASSLEANTEAFF

D: NA
length: 16
size: NA
J: TRBJ2-1
V: TRBV14
DNA: TGTGCCAGCAGCCAAGGGCCGGGTCTACCTCTCAATGAGCAGTTCTTC
CDR3: CASSQGPGLPLNEQFF

D: NA
length: 13
size: NA
J: TRBJ2-5
V: TRBV6-6
DNA: TGTGCCAGCAGAAGGGGACTGCAAGAGACCCAGTACTTC
CDR3: CASRRGLQETQYF

D: TRBD2
length: 15
size: NA
J: TRBJ2-3
V: TRBV6-4
DNA: TGTGCCAGCAGTGTGCAGCGGGGGGGGGTAGATACGCAGTATTTT
CDR3: CASSVQRGGVDTQYF

D: NA
length: 15
size: NA
J: TRBJ1-1
V: TRBV4-1
DNA: TGCGCCAGCAGCCAGGCCTTCGGACAAATGGCTGAAGCTTTCTTT
CDR3: CASSQAFGQMAEAFF

D: NA
length: 16
size: once
J: TRBJ1-2
V: TRBV5-1
DNA: TGCGCCAGCAGCTTGCAGCAGGGTGGATTGGCCTATGGCTACACCTTC
CDR3: CASSLQQGGLAYGYTF

D: NA
length: 14
size: few
J: TRBJ2-7
V: TRBV29-1
DNA: TGCAGCGTCCGTCCCGCGGCGGGGAGAGGGGAGCAGTACTTC
CDR3: CSVRPAAGRGEQYF

D: TRBD1
length: 13
size: NA
J: TRBJ2-7
V: TRBV5-4
DNA: TGTGCCAGCAGCCAGCCGACAGGGACCGAGCAGTACTTC
CDR3: CASSQPTGTEQYF

D: NA
length: 14
size: NA
J: TRBJ2-3
V: TRBV14
DNA: TGTGCCAGCAGCCGTGGACAGCCTGGAGATACGCAGTATTTT
CDR3: CASSRGQPGDTQYF

D: TRBD1
length: 14
size: NA
J: TRBJ1-5
V: TRBV2
DNA: TGTGCCAGCAGTACTGACAGGGGTGAAAGGCCCCAGCATTTT
CDR3: CASSTDRGERPQHF

D: TRBD1
length: 17
size: NA
J: TRBJ1-2
V: TRBV19
DNA: TGTGCCAGTAGTTCCCTCCCGGGACAGGGTGGGGCCTATGGCTACACCTTC
CDR3: CASSSLPGQGGAYGYTF

D: NA
length: 13
size: NA
J: TRBJ1-3
V: TRBV30
DNA: TGTGCCTGGAGTACAGGGTCCGGAAACACCATATATTTT
CDR3: CAWSTGSGNTIYF

D: TRBD2
length: 14
size: NA
J: TRBJ2-3
V: TRBV10-3
DNA: TGTGCCACCGGAGGAGCGGGGGGGGGAGATACGCAGTATTTT
CDR3: CATGGAGGGDTQYF

D: NA
length: 13
size: NA
J: TRBJ1-1
V: TRBV30
DNA: TGTGCCTGGAACCGGACACCGAACACTGAAGCTTTCTTT
CDR3: CAWNRTPNTEAFF

D: TRBD1
length: 16
size: NA
J: TRBJ1-6
V: TRBV5-4
DNA: TGTGCCAGCAGCCCCGGACAGGGTGGAAGTGTGAGACCCCTCCACTTT
CDR3: CASSPGQGGSVRPLHF

D: NA
length: 15
size: NA
J: TRBJ1-2
V: TRBV5-1
DNA: TGCGCCAGCAGCTTGGATACACCTTCGACTTATGGCTACACCTTC
CDR3: CASSLDTPSTYGYTF

D: NA
length: 14
size: NA
J: TRBJ1-1
V: TRBV18
DNA: TGTGCCAGCTCTCCCCGGTCGGCGGCGTCTGAGGGTTTCTTT
CDR3: CASSPRSAASEGFF

D: TRBD1
length: 15
size: NA
J: TRBJ1-6
V: TRBV7-6
DNA: TGTGCCAGCAGCTCGGGACAGGGCGGGAATTCACCCCTCCACTTT
CDR3: CASSSGQGGNSPLHF

D: NA
length: 16
size: once
J: TRBJ2-5
V: TRBV5-6
DNA: TGTGCCAGCAGCTTGGCCCGGGGGGCAACGGGAGAGACCCAGTACTTC
CDR3: CASSLARGATGETQYF

D: TRBD1
length: 17
size: NA
J: TRBJ1-2
V: TRBV29-1
DNA: TGCAGCGTTGCCCTTGCCGGGACAGGGCGACATAACTATGGCTACACCTTC
CDR3: CSVALAGTGRHNYGYTF

D: TRBD1
length: 12
size: NA
J: TRBJ1-4
V: TRBV29-1
DNA: TGCAGCGTTGGACAGGGAAATGAAAAACTGTTTTTT
CDR3: CSVGQGNEKLFF

D: NA
length: 15
size: NA
J: TRBJ1-6
V: TRBV7-9
DNA: TGTGCCAGCAGCTTATCCGTGAACTCGTATTCACCCCTCCACTTT
CDR3: CASSLSVNSYSPLHF

D: TRBD1
length: 17
size: NA
J: TRBJ1-2
V: TRBV6-1
DNA: TGTGCCAGCAGTGAAGATAGACAGGGTAAATGGGACTATGGCTACACCTTC
CDR3: CASSEDRQGKWDYGYTF

D: NA
length: 17
size: NA
J: TRBJ1-2
V: TRBV7-9
DNA: TGTGCCAGCAGCACTAGCCCGGGGACTAACGCAAACTATGGCTACACCTTC
CDR3: CASSTSPGTNANYGYTF

D: NA
length: 13
size: NA
J: TRBJ1-2
V: TRBV6-6
DNA: TGTGCCAGCAGGCCGGAGCGGGGCTATGGCTACACCTTC
CDR3: CASRPERGYGYTF

D: NA
length: 14
size: NA
J: TRBJ1-2
V: TRBV10-3
DNA: TGTGCCATCAGTGAGCCGGGAGGAGGAGGTGGCTACACCTTC
CDR3: CAISEPGGGGGYTF

D: NA
length: 14
size: few
J: TRBJ2-5
V: TRBV30
DNA: TGTGCCTGGAGTGTAGGTCAGGCTGAAGAGACCCAGTACTTC
CDR3: CAWSVGQAEETQYF

D: TRBD1
length: 14
size: few
J: TRBJ1-5
V: TRBV27
DNA: TGTGCCAGCAGTCTAATCCCGGACAGGGGGGCCCAGCATTTT
CDR3: CASSLIPDRGAQHF

D: TRBD1
length: 15
size: NA
J: TRBJ2-7
V: TRBV28
DNA: TGTGCCAGCAGTTTATGGGGGACAGGGGGCTACGAGCAGTACTTC
CDR3: CASSLWGTGGYEQYF

D: NA
length: 14
size: NA
J: TRBJ2-6
V: TRBV23-1
DNA: TGCGCGCGGCCCAGGGGTAGGGGGGCCAACGTCCTGACTTTC
CDR3: CARPRGRGANVLTF

D: NA
length: 14
size: NA
J: TRBJ2-7
V: TRBV19
DNA: TGTGCCAGTAGTATGAGGGGGATCTCCTACGAGCAGTACTTC
CDR3: CASSMRGISYEQYF

D: TRBD1
length: 18
size: NA
J: TRBJ2-1
V: TRBV7-9
DNA: TGTGCCAGCAGCCTGGACAGGGGCGGGGTTCGTCAATCCAATGAGCAGTTCTTC
CDR3: CASSLDRGGVRQSNEQFF

D: NA
length: 13
size: NA
J: TRBJ1-5
V: TRBV2
DNA: TGTGCCAGCAGTGAAGAAGGGGGTCAGCCCCAGCATTTT
CDR3: CASSEEGGQPQHF

D: TRBD1
length: 14
size: NA
J: TRBJ2-5
V: TRBV5-1
DNA: TGCGCCAGCAGCTCCGGTTCGGGACAGGCGACCCAGTACTTC
CDR3: CASSSGSGQATQYF

D: NA
length: 15
size: NA
J: TRBJ2-1
V: TRBV30
DNA: TGTGCCTGGCTCCCAAAGGCATTTACGGGTGTTGAGCAGTTCTTC
CDR3: CAWLPKAFTGVEQFF

D: NA
length: 16
size: NA
J: TRBJ2-1
V: TRBV7-2
DNA: TGTGCCAGCAGCTCAGGGGGCGGGGGCCTTTACAATGAGCAGTTCTTC
CDR3: CASSSGGGGLYNEQFF